Below, 18 T cell receptor beta chains from the same sample are listed, as sequenced in a study of T cells in Graves' hyperthyroidism and ophthalmopathy. Amplification of TCR beta CDR3 regions used RNA as the template. Researchers ran a first-round RT-PCR on the TCR CDR3 using the HTBI primer set. MiXCR, run by TCRdb on the multiplex PCR reads, gives a single entry per CDR3 protein. The table has a few hundred thousand distinct CDR3 sequences, roughly 16% seen once. The sequencing input was blood. The receptor source for this set is a woman under 40 with Graves' ophthalmopathy.

This clonotype has at least ten counts. This chain links TRBV10-2 with TRBJ2-1, with 11 nucleotides matching TRBD1. Germline V lookup: CDR1 WSHSY, CDR2 SAAADI. V was clipped by 6 bases and J by 7 bases; unmatched bases: 5. The CDR3 covers 14 residues. CDR3 coding DNA: TGCGCCAGCAGGGAGGACAGGGGGCCGAATGAGCAGTTCTTC. Protein sequence: CASREDRGPNEQFF.

The J gene is TRBJ2-1, the V gene TRBV5-1; no reliable D call. Germline V gene lookup returns CDR1 SGHRS and CDR2 YFSETQ. This CDR3 is built from 13 residues. Trimming took 1 base from V and 10 from J, leaving 12 bases between them. CDR3 residues: CASSLSSGAEQFF. The CDR3 coding sequence is TGCGCCAGCAGCTTGTCGTCGGGCGCCGAGCAGTTCTTC.

The chain carries TRBV29-1 and TRBJ2-1; D is ambiguous. CDR1 and CDR2 (germline): SQVTM, ANQGSEA. The CDR3 extends over 11 amino acids. The CDR3 bases are TGCACCGTAGCCGCCGCCGCTGAGCAGTTCTTC. As protein: CTVAAAAEQFF.

This clonotype came up many times. The CDR3 spells CASSSLAQGGEQFF. For the CDR3, the DNA is TGTGCCAGCAGCTCCCTCGCCCAGGGCGGGGAGCAGTTCTTC. The J gene is TRBJ2-1, the V gene TRBV7-6, with D perhaps matching TRBD1 or TRBD2 (5 bases each). Trimming removed 4 bases from V and 10 bases from J, with 17 bases in between. The CDR3 consists of 14 residues. Germline V gene lookup returns CDR1 SGHVS and CDR2 FNYEAQ.

In its sample, this clonotype was seen a few times. The gene calls are TRBV19 and TRBJ1-2; D gene unclear. CDR3 length: 15 residues. CDR1 LNHDA and CDR2 SQIVND come from the germline V gene (reference sequence). Trimming removed 3 bases at V and 4 bases at J, with 15 bases between. CDR3 sequence: CASSIITSASYGYTF. Here the CDR3 DNA reads TGTGCCAGTAGTATTATCACTTCCGCTAGCTATGGCTACACCTTC.

This clonotype was seen many times. This sequence joins TRBV7-3 and TRBJ2-3, with 9 bases identical to TRBD1. Trimming at V came to 0 bases and at J to 4 bases, leaving 2 bases not matched to a gene. Germline CDR1 is SGHTA and CDR2 is FQGTGA. The length of the CDR3 is 15 residues. In nucleotides, the CDR3 is TGTGCCAGCAGCTTAACGGGGACAGGGTCAGATACGCAGTATTTT. It translates to CASSLTGTGSDTQYF.

The chain joins TRBV19 to TRBJ2-6; 8 positions match TRBD1. CDR1 and CDR2 (germline): LNHDA, SQIVND (reference sequence). This CDR3 is built from 14 residues. Trimming cost V 8 bases and J 4 bases; bases outside gene matches: 4. CDR3 nucleotides: TGTGCCAGTCGACGGACAGGGGGGGCCAACGTCCTGACTTTC. Translated: CASRRTGGANVLTF.

The sample holds many counts of this clonotype. CDR3 coding DNA: TGTGCCAGCAGCACCATCGACAGGGGATTTGAAGAGACCCAGTACTTC. Encoded protein: CASSTIDRGFEETQYF. This rearrangement joins TRBV9 to TRBJ2-5, with TRBD1 matching 8 bases. This CDR3 is built from 16 residues. Germline V gives CDR1 SGDLS, CDR2 YYNGEE. The V and J ends lost 4 bases and 3 bases, in that order; junction bases with no gene match: 11.

The genes are TRBV4-2 and TRBJ1-2; no clear D gene. Germline V gene lookup returns CDR1 LGHNA and CDR2 YNFKEQ. The CDR3 loop spans 13 amino acids. V was pared by 2 bases and J by 5 bases, with 9 bases between. The DNA of the CDR3 is TGTGCCAGCAGCCAATCGGAGGCGTATGGCTACACCTTC. It specifies CASSQSEAYGYTF.

This clonotype was seen ten or more times. The rearrangement links TRBV3-1 to TRBJ1-3; maybe TRBD1 (5 bases). The CDR3 has 14 amino acids. Germline V gene lookup returns CDR1 LGHDT and CDR2 YNNKEL (reference sequence). V gave up 1 base and J gave up 4 bases, with 8 bases separating them. The CDR3 is CASSQGGRGNTIYF. CDR3 coding DNA: TGTGCCAGCAGCCAAGGGGGACGGGGAAACACCATATATTTT.

This clonotype was seen repeatedly, ten times or more. The chain has TRBV9 and TRBJ2-5; tentatively, D is TRBD2 (6 bases). Trimming stripped 3 bases from V and 1 base from J, with 16 bases between. CDR1 and CDR2 (germline): SGDLS, YYNGEE. The CDR3 consists of 16 residues. DNA of the CDR3: TGTGCCAGCAGCGAGTCCTGGGCGGGAATCCAAGAGACCCAGTACTTC. As protein: CASSESWAGIQETQYF.

This clonotype was seen at least ten times. CDR3 nucleotides: TGCGCCAGCAGCTTGGGACTTTACACAGATACGCAGTATTTT. This codes for CASSLGLYTDTQYF. The chain has TRBV5-1 and TRBJ2-3; D not resolved. In germline, CDR1 is SGHRS, CDR2 YFSETQ. This CDR3 region has 14 residues. Trimming removed 0 bases from V and 2 bases from J, with 7 bases in between.

The chain carries TRBV9 and TRBJ2-1; 8 bases are a match to TRBD2. Germline V gene sequence: CDR1 SGDLS, CDR2 YYNGEE. The CDR3 runs to 17 residues. V was clipped by 0 bases and J by 7 bases; unmatched bases: 12. CDR3: CASSVERGGLEVNEQFF. The CDR3 DNA is TGTGCCAGCAGCGTAGAACGGGGGGGACTCGAAGTAAATGAGCAGTTCTTC.

This clonotype was picked up many times. Germline and junction disagree at one end, which may indicate a read error. The chain carries TRBV5-1 and TRBJ2-7, with 10 bases that match TRBD2. The CDR3 consists of 15 residues. CDR1 is SGHRS, CDR2 YFSETQ, per germline. The CDR3 loop is CASSPLAGGSYEQYF. The DNA for the CDR3 is TGTGCCAGCAGTCCATTAGCGGGAGGCTCCTACGAGCAGTACTTC. Drawing the rest from reference TRBV5-1 and TRBJ2-7, the complete variable domain is KAGVTQTPRYLIKTRGQQVTLSCSPISGHRSVSWYQQTPGQGLQFLFEYFSETQRNKGNFPGRFSGRQFSNSRSEMNVSTLELGDSALYLCASSPLAGGSYEQYFGPGTRLTVT.

This clonotype was found a few times. The chain recombines TRBV7-2 with TRBJ1-3; TRBD1 matches at 8 bases. The V gene's germline CDR1 is SGHTA and CDR2 FQGNSA. The CDR3 contains 18 residues. The V gene end was trimmed by 5 bases and the J gene end by 0 bases; junction bases not matched to a gene: 12. The CDR3 coding sequence is TGTGCCAGCAGCAAGAGGCCGACAGGGGTGAGCTCTGGAAACACCATATATTTT. It is translated as CASSKRPTGVSSGNTIYF.

This clonotype was counted ten times or more. The chain combines TRBV27 with TRBJ2-7; D may be TRBD2 (6 bases). Trimming removed 0 bases from V and 2 bases from J, with 17 bases in between. CDR3 length equals 17 residues. The germline CDR1 and CDR2 sequences are MNHEY and SMNVEV (reference sequence). The CDR3 nucleotides are TGTGCCAGCAGTTTATCGGATGGGGGGAGTAGGCCCTACGAGCAGTACTTC. This translates into CASSLSDGGSRPYEQYF.

This clonotype was found a few times. V gene TRBV27 combines with J gene TRBJ2-7, with TRBD1 matching 8 bases. Germline-derived CDR1 and CDR2 are MNHEY and SMNVEV (reference sequence). With V trimmed by 3 bases and J by 6 bases, 1 base remained unmatched. The CDR3 spans 12 residues. The CDR3 bases are TGTGCCAGCAGTTTTCAGGGGGCCGAGCAGTACTTC. Its protein is CASSFQGAEQYF.

There are a few counts of this clonotype. This clone may be a read error of a much larger clone one base away. This sequence joins TRBV28 and TRBJ2-1, with a tentative D call TRBD1 (5 bases). Germline V gives CDR1 MDHEN, CDR2 SYDVKM. The CDR3 sequence is 16 residues long. V lost 8 bases and J lost 0, with 17 bases in between. CDR3 region: CASRSQTDSSYNEQFF. The CDR3 region has the DNA TGTGCCAGCCGTTCCCAGACAGACAGCTCCTACAATGAGCAGTTCTTC.